A single sample is the source of the 21 T cell receptor beta chains below, sequenced in a study of post-analysis software for immune sequencing data. These receptors have no identified antigens. Findings and caveats of the study: Patients carried roughly 5 TRBV segments more frequently than controls did, and TRBV5-6, TRBV5-1 and TRBV20-1 were among them.

Presence of unique molecular identifiers characterized the TCR beta cDNA libraries. MiXCR, run by TCRdb on the PCR reads, gives a single entry per CDR3 protein. The data show fewer than 850,000 distinct CDR3 sequences, approximately 44% seen once. The sequencing sample was made of blood. Receptors were obtained from a girl aged 10 to 17 with multiple sclerosis.

The chain employs TRBV4-3 and TRBJ2-5, with TRBD2 as a possible D gene (6 bases). Near its end, the DNA agrees better with TRBJ2-7, so the J call may be wrong. The CDR3 spans 16 residues. The germline gives CDR1 LGHNA, CDR2 YSLEER. CDR3 in amino acids: CASSQEDGWGGSEQYF. CDR3 coding DNA: TGCGCCAGCAGCCAAGAGGATGGGTGGGGAGGTAGCGAGCAGTACTTC.

This chain connects TRBV7-2 to TRBJ2-1; 10 bases agree with TRBD2. There are 15 residues in the CDR3. V lost 6 bases and J lost 7; bases outside the gene matches: 9. The germline gives CDR1 SGHTA, CDR2 FQGNSA. The CDR3 DNA sequence: TGTGCCAGCAGACAAAACCCTAGCGGGAGTAATGAGCAGTTCTTC. Encoded protein: CASRQNPSGSNEQFF.

This clonotype was seen more than once but under ten times. The gene calls are TRBV4-3 and TRBJ2-7; no clear D gene. The CDR3 is 14 amino acids. V was pared by 0 bases and J by 5 bases, with 11 bases between. In germline, CDR1 is LGHNA, CDR2 YSLEER. The CDR3 DNA reads TGCGCCAGCAGCCAAGAACCCGCTGGGGACGAGCAGTACTTC. This codes for CASSQEPAGDEQYF.

The V and J genes are TRBV5-6 and TRBJ2-1; the D is unclear. The CDR3 length is 14 residues. V lost 0 bases to trimming and J lost 5 bases, with 9 bases between them. Germline values: CDR1 SGHDT, CDR2 YYEEEE. This chain's CDR3 is CASSLVPEDNEQFF. The CDR3 nucleotides read TGTGCCAGCAGCTTGGTACCAGAAGACAATGAGCAGTTCTTC.

This rearrangement joins TRBV7-9 to TRBJ1-2, with 9 bases lining up with TRBD1. The germline CDR1 and CDR2 sequences are SEHNR and FQNEAQ (reference sequence). The J segment lost 5 bases and the V segment lost 3 bases, leaving 4 bases of the junction unmatched. This CDR3 comprises 14 residues. CDR3: CASSFKDRGYGYTF. The CDR3 DNA follows: TGTGCCAGCAGCTTCAAGGACAGGGGTTATGGCTACACCTTC.

This clonotype was recorded a few times. The V gene is TRBV20-1, the J gene TRBJ1-2; unclear D gene. The V end was cut by 5 bases, the J end by 4 bases, with 11 bases between. CDR1 and CDR2 (germline): DFQATT, SNEGSKA (reference sequence). The length of the CDR3 is 12 residues. CDR3 protein: CSADDGFYGYTF. CDR3 sequence (DNA): TGCAGTGCTGACGACGGTTTCTATGGCTACACCTTC.

The V and J genes are TRBV20-1 and TRBJ1-5; 7 positions match TRBD1. J lost 7 bases, V lost 6 bases, and 12 bases had no gene match. CDR1 and CDR2 (germline): DFQATT, SNEGSKA (reference sequence). This CDR3 region has 14 residues. This CDR3 is CSAERTGVGQPQHF. The CDR3 coding sequence is TGCAGTGCCGAAAGAACAGGGGTTGGGCAGCCCCAGCATTTT.

V usage is TRBV28 and J usage is TRBJ2-1; 10 bases line up with TRBD2. The CDR3 runs 15 residues. Germline CDR1 and CDR2: MDHEN and SYDVKM. Losses at the gene ends were 5 bases for V and 8 bases for J; bases not matched to a gene: 9. The DNA of the CDR3 is TGTGCCAGCAGTCCCCCTAGCGGGAGTTTCCATGAGCAGTTCTTC. Translation gives CASSPPSGSFHEQFF.

The chain links TRBV5-6 to TRBJ1-5; D is uncertain. Per germline, CDR1 SGHDT and CDR2 YYEEEE. The CDR3 sequence is 14 residues long. V was shortened by 4 bases and J by 3 bases, with 11 bases between the two germline ends. CDR3 residues: CASSRVGPNQPQHF. The CDR3 nucleotides read TGTGCCAGCAGCCGGGTTGGCCCCAATCAGCCCCAGCATTTT.

The rearrangement joins TRBV4-1 to TRBJ2-5; D may be TRBD2 (5 bases). The V end lost 0 bases, the J end lost 4 bases, and 9 bases lay between the germline ends. The CDR3 runs 14 residues. CDR1 is MGHRA, CDR2 YSYEKL, per germline. The CDR3 DNA reads as TGCGCCAGCAGCCAAGATAGCGTTGCAGAGACCCAGTACTTC. Residues: CASSQDSVAETQYF.

The chain employs TRBV9 and TRBJ2-1; D unclear. The germline CDR1 and CDR2 sequences are SGDLS and YYNGEE. The CDR3 totals 16 residues. V lost 2 bases to trimming and J lost 0 bases, with 12 bases between them. This CDR3 is CASSVAPPSSYNEQFF. CDR3 nucleotides: TGTGCCAGCAGCGTTGCCCCCCCCAGCTCCTACAATGAGCAGTTCTTC. The entire variable domain, with the rest obtained from reference TRBV9 and TRBJ2-1, is as follows: DSGVTQTPKHLITATGQRVTLRCSPRSGDLSVYWYQQSLDQGLQFLIQYYNGEERAKGNILERFSAQQFPDLHSELNLSSLELGDSALYFCASSVAPPSSYNEQFFGPGTRLTVL.

The chain joins TRBV7-2 to TRBJ1-2; D remains ambiguous. V was trimmed by 2 bases and J by 2 bases, leaving 12 bases between them. The CDR3 is 15 residues long. Germline loops: CDR1 SGHTA, CDR2 FQGNSA. The CDR3 protein is CASSLFTLGNYGYTF. CDR3 coding DNA: TGTGCCAGCAGCTTATTCACTCTCGGGAACTATGGCTACACCTTC.

This sequence joins TRBV2 and TRBJ2-5; D gene unclear. Per germline, CDR1 SNHLY and CDR2 FYNNEI. V was clipped by 1 base and J by 4 bases, with 16 bases between them. The CDR3 is made up of 16 amino acids. CDR3 DNA sequence: TGTGCCAGCAGTGAAGTATCGGGTGGGGTGGGAGAGACCCAGTACTTC. It specifies CASSEVSGGVGETQYF.

This chain joins TRBV10-3 and TRBJ2-4, with D possibly matching TRBD2 (7 bases). In germline, CDR1 is ENHRY, CDR2 SYGVKD. The CDR3 has 14 residues. The ends were cut back, 0 bases at V and 15 bases at J, with 18 bases in the middle. CDR3 loop: CAISESGVAGAAYF. CDR3 coding DNA: TGTGCCATCAGTGAGTCAGGGGTTGCGGGGGCCGCGTACTTC.

V is TRBV29-1 and J is TRBJ2-1, with D perhaps matching TRBD1 (5 bases). This CDR3 spans 14 amino acids. With 7 bases removed from V and 7 bases from J, the gap between germline ends came to 20 bases. CDR1 and CDR2 (germline): SQVTM, ANQGSEA. The CDR3, as DNA: TGCAGCGGGCAGGGTATTAGGGCTGAGAATGAGCAGTTCTTC. Translating gives CSGQGIRAENEQFF.

The chain is built from TRBV11-2 and TRBJ2-7; D is unclear. Looked up from germline, CDR1 is SGHAT and CDR2 is FQNNGV. The CDR3 covers 13 residues. V lost 7 bases and J 0 bases, leaving 10 bases between the germline ends. CDR3 region: CASTGFRSYEQYF. CDR3 DNA: TGTGCCAGCACTGGCTTCCGCTCCTACGAGCAGTACTTC.

The table lists this clonotype with a few counts. The gene calls are TRBV20-1 and TRBJ2-7; no clear D. CDR1 and CDR2 from the germline V gene are DFQATT and SNEGSKA (reference sequence). CDR3 length equals 14 residues. Trimming pared 0 bases from V and 2 bases from J, leaving 11 bases between. CDR3 DNA sequence: TGCAGTGCTAGAGATACAGTCCCCGCCTACGAGCAGTACTTC. Translation gives CSARDTVPAYEQYF.

CDR3 sequence (DNA): TGTGCCAGCAGTTACAGAGGGACTAGCGGGTCTGGAAACATTCAGTACTTC. Translating it yields CASSYRGTSGSGNIQYF. The rearrangement joins TRBV6-6 to TRBJ2-4; 12 nucleotides match TRBD2. Losses at the gene ends were 2 bases for V and 6 bases for J; bases not matched to a gene: 8. Looked up from germline, CDR1 is MNHNY and CDR2 is SVGAGI (reference sequence). The CDR3 has 17 amino acids.

The genes are TRBV7-9 and TRBJ2-4, with D tentatively TRBD1 (5 bases). Trimming removed 2 bases at V and 0 bases at J, with 11 bases between. CDR1 is SEHNR, CDR2 FQNEAQ, per germline (reference sequence). The CDR3 loop spans 16 amino acids. This CDR3 reads CASSLFGALAKNIQYF. For the CDR3, the DNA is TGTGCCAGCAGCTTATTTGGGGCTTTAGCCAAAAACATTCAGTACTTC. The variable domain in full, with the rest retrieved from reference TRBV7-9 and TRBJ2-4, is DTGVSQNPRHKITKRGQNVTFRCDPISEHNRLYWYRQTLGQGPEFLTYFQNEAQLEKSRLLSDRFSAERPKGSFSTLEIQRTEQGDSAMYLCASSLFGALAKNIQYFGAGTRLSVL.

CDR3 sequence: CASSPEPAGVGDTQYF. CDR3 nucleotides: TGTGCCAGCAGCCCCGAGCCGGCGGGAGTCGGAGATACGCAGTATTTT. The chain recombines TRBV9 with TRBJ2-3; TRBD2 agrees at 7 bases. This CDR3 has 16 amino acids. Germline V gives CDR1 SGDLS, CDR2 YYNGEE. V lost 4 bases and J lost 5; bases outside the gene matches: 13.

This chain joins TRBV28 and TRBJ1-1; the D gene is possibly TRBD1 (6 bases). Per germline, CDR1 MDHEN and CDR2 SYDVKM. Trimming pared 5 bases from V and 1 base from J, leaving 17 bases between. The CDR3 contains 16 residues. The CDR3 spells CASSRRQGPQNTEAFF. The CDR3 nucleotides read TGTGCCAGCAGTCGTCGGCAGGGGCCCCAGAACACTGAAGCTTTCTTT.